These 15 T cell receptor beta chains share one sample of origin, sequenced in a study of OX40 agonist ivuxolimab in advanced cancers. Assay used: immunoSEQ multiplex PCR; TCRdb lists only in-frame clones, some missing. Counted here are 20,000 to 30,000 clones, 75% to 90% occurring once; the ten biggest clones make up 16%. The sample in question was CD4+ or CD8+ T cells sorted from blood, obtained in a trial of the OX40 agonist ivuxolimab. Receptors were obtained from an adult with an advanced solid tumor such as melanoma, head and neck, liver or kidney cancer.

CDR3 bases: TGTGCCAGCAGCCAACCGGGACTAGCCAATTACGAGCAGTACTTC. Its translation: CASSQPGLANYEQYF. The chain combines TRBV4-2 with TRBJ2-7, with 9 bases lining up with TRBD2. Trimming cost V 2 bases and J 4 bases; bases outside gene matches: 6. Germline-derived CDR1 and CDR2 are LGHNA and YNFKEQ. CDR3 length equals 15 residues.

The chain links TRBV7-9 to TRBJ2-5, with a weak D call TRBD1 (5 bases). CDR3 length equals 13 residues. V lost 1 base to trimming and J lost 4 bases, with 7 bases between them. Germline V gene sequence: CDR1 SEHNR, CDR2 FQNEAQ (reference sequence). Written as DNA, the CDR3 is TGTGCCAGCAGCTTAGTGCAGGGAGAGACCCAGTACTTC. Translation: CASSLVQGETQYF.

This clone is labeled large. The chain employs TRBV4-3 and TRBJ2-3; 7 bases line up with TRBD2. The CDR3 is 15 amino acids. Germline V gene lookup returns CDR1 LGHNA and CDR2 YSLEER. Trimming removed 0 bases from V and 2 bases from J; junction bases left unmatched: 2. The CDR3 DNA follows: TGCGCCAGCAGCCAAGACAAGCGGGACACAGATACGCAGTATTTT. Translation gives CASSQDKRDTDTQYF.

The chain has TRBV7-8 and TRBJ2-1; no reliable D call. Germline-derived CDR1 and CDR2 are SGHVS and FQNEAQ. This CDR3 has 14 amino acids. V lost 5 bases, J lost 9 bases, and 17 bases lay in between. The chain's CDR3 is CASSPPVSNAEQFF. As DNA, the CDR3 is TGTGCCAGCAGCCCCCCAGTCTCGAATGCTGAGCAGTTCTTC. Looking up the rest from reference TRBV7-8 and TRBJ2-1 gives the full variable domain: GAGVSQSPRYKVAKRGQDVALRCDPISGHVSLFWYQQALGQGPEFLTYFQNEAQLDKSGLPSDRFFAERPEGSVSTLKIQRTQQEDSAVYLCASSPPVSNAEQFFGPGTRLTVL.

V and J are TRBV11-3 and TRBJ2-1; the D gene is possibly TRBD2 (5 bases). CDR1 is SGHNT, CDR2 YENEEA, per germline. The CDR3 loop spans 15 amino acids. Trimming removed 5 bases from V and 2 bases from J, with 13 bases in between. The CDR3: CASSPRGSPYNEQFF. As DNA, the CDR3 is TGTGCCAGCAGCCCCCGGGGAAGTCCCTACAATGAGCAGTTCTTC.

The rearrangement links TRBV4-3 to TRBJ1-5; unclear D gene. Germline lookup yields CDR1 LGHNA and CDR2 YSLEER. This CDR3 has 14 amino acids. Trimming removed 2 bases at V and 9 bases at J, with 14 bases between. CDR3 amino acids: CASSQSPSLGPQHF. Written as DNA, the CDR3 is TGCGCCAGCAGCCAATCACCATCCTTGGGGCCCCAGCATTTT.

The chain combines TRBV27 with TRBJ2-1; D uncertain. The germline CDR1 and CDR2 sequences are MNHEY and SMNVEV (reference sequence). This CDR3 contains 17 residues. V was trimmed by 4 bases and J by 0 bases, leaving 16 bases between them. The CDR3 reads CASSYTKPGSSYNEQFF. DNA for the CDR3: TGTGCCAGCAGTTACACTAAACCTGGAAGCTCCTACAATGAGCAGTTCTTC.

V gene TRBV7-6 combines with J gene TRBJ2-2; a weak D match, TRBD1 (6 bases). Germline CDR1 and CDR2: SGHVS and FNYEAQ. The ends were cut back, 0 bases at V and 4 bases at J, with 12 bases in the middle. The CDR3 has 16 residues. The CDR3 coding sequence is TGTGCCAGCAGCTTAGCAGGTCAGGGGTTCACCGGGGAGCTGTTTTTT. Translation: CASSLAGQGFTGELFF.

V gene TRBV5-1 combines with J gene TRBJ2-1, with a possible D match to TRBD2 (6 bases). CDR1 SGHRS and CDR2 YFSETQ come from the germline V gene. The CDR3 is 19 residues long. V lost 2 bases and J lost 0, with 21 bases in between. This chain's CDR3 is CASSFVLGGVSTSYNEQFF. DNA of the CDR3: TGCGCCAGCAGCTTCGTCCTCGGAGGGGTATCCACCTCCTACAATGAGCAGTTCTTC.

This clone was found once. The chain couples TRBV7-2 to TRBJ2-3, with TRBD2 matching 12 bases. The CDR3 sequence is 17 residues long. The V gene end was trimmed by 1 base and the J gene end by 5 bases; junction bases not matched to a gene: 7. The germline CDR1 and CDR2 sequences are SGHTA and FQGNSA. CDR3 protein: CASSLGLAGAERDTQYF. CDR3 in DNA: TGTGCCAGCAGCTTAGGACTAGCGGGAGCGGAGAGAGATACGCAGTATTTT.

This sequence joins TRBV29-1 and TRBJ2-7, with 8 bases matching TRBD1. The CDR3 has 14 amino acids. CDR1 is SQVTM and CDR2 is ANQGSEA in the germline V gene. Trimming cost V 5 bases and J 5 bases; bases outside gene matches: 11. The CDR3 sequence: CSVLGGQGIDEQYF. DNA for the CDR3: TGCAGCGTTCTAGGAGGACAGGGAATCGACGAGCAGTACTTC.

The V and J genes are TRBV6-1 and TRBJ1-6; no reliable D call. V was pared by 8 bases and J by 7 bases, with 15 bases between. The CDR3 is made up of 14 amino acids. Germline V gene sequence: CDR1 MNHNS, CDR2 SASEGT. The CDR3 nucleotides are TGTGCCAGCCAGAATCCGGGGAGGAATTCACCCCTCCACTTT. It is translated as CASQNPGRNSPLHF.

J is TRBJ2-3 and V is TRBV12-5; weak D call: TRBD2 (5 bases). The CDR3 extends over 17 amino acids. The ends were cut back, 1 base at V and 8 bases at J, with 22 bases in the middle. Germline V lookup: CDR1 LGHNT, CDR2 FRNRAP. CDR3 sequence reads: CASGLATGSSVTFTQYF. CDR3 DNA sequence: TGTGCTAGTGGTTTGGCGACGGGGAGCTCGGTTACCTTTACGCAGTATTTT.

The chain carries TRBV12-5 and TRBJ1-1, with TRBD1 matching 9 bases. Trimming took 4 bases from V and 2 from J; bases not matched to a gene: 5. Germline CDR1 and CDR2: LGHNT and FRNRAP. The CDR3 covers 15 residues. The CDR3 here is CASGWDRDANTEAFF. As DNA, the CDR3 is TGTGCTAGTGGTTGGGACAGGGACGCTAACACTGAAGCTTTCTTT.

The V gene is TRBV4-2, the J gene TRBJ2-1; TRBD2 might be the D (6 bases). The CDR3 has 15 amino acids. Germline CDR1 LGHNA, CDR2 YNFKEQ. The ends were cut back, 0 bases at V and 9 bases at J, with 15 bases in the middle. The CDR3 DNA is TGTGCCAGCAGCCAAGAGAGCGGGCGCTCGGGTGAGCAGTTCTTC. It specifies CASSQESGRSGEQFF.